A selection of T cell receptor beta chains follows, all from one sample in a study of cytomegalovirus exposure and HLA in healthy donors. TCRdb keeps only in-frame clones here, not all; method: immunoSEQ multiplex PCR. The data hold about 160,000 clones, with roughly 77% observed a single time. The sequenced sample was PBMCs. Receptors originate from a human donor in good health. Both conserved end residues are trimmed from each CDR3.

V gene | CDR3 length | CDR3 protein
TRBV27 | 12 | ASSSYRGSYEQY
TRBV19 | 17 | ASSIWRGQGRNSNQPQH
TRBV6-5 | 12 | ASSRQGKNYGYT
TRBV7-9 | 14 | ASRTGTGWSGNTIY
TRBV5-4 | 11 | ASSLWGVEEQY
TRBV5-4 | 11 | APGLAGVSEQF
TRBV7-3 | 17 | ASSLNRGLAGGSYNEQF
TRBV30 | 13 | AWSVQIRPSGEQF
TRBV30 | 9 | AWKGADTQY
TRBV18 | 12 | ASSPKRESSEQY
TRBV11-3 | 13 | ASSSGLAGDETQY
TRBV4-3 | 16 | ASSQDDGGTGNTYEQY
TRBV2 | 13 | ASTSRREGTGELF
TRBV7-2 | 14 | ASSLVPGQGGRPLH
TRBV6-1 | 13 | ASTEVEYSGNTIY
TRBV5-6 | 11 | ASSLTGSATQY
TRBV6-1 | 13 | ASSDGEEMVNEQF
TRBV6-6 | 12 | ASTETGDGSPLH
TRBV27 | 12 | ASSLGTGGTEAF
TRBV7-2 | 14 | ASSLGRGISGNTIY
TRBV7-2 | 15 | ASSSQAGASGANVLT
TRBV19 | 14 | ASSRWSSGRAGELF
TRBV6-5 | 14 | ASSYSPGGSPYEQY
TRBV19 | 14 | ASSPPGGPGNTEAF
TRBV25-1 | 12 | ASSLAGRSYEQY
TRBV11-1 | 15 | ASSRVGRQGYTGELF
TRBV6-5 | 11 | ASRLRPYSPLH
TRBV10-1 | 13 | ASSPGQGRSDTQY
TRBV11-2 | 13 | ASSFTLREGDTIY
TRBV14 | 13 | ASSQEPGPLYGYT
TRBV28 | 12 | ASSLAAGQGKLF
TRBV5-6 | 13 | ASSQRTYSGNTIY
TRBV7-9 | 12 | ASSSNWTVAEAF
TRBV19 | 11 | ASSTTVDTEAF
TRBV6-5 | 11 | ASSRDKIYGYT
TRBV10-1 | 14 | ASSQDPRPGFTEAF
TRBV19 | 13 | ASSALAGGPGEQY
TRBV28 | 10 | ASSSGQGGAF
TRBV6-5 | 13 | ASSSRDRVGQPQH
TRBV27 | 15 | ASSLGQGVSGANVLT
TRBV5-1 | 12 | ASSLRRINSPLH
TRBV15 | 11 | ATSRGLDYEQY
TRBV5-6 | 12 | ASSWWELVYEQY
TRBV30 | 9 | AWTGGGEQF
TRBV10-2 | 12 | ASRKTVTLGEQY
TRBV7-2 | 12 | ASSLSSGSYEQY
TRBV6-6 | 10 | ASSYRGGEAF
TRBV9 | 13 | ASSVGRDNNQPQH
TRBV5-5 | 11 | ASSLGVWTEAF
TRBV15 | 15 | ATSRDRGAGGANVLT
TRBV5-1 | 11 | ASQVGAGETQY
TRBV7-9 | 12 | ASSLTGDHYEQY
TRBV6-1 | 14 | ASSELRGISNQPQH
TRBV30 | 12 | AWSRQGIRNTIY
TRBV7-8 | 11 | ASSPAGTQSWY